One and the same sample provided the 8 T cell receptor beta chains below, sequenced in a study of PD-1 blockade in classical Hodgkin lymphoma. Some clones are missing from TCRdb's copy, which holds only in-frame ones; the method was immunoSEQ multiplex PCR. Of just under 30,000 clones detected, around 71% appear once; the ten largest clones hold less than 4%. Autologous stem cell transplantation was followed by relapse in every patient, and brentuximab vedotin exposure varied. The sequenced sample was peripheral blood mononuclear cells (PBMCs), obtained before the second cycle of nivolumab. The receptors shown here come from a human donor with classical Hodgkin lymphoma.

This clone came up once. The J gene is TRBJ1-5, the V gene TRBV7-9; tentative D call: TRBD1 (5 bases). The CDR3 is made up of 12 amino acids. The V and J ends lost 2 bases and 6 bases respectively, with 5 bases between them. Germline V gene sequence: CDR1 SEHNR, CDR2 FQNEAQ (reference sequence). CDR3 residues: CASSLQGQPQHF. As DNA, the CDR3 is TGTGCCAGCAGCTTACAGGGTCAGCCCCAGCATTTT.

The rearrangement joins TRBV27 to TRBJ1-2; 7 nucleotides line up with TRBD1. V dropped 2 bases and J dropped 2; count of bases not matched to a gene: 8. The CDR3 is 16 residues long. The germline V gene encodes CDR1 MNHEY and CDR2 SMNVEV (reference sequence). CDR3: CASSLRAGRGNYGYTF. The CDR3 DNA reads TGTGCCAGCAGTTTAAGGGCTGGCAGGGGGAACTATGGCTACACCTTC.

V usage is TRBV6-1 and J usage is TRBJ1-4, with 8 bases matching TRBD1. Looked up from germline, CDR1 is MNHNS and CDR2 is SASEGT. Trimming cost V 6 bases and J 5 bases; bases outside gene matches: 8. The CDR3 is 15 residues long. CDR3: CASSDGQGINEKLFF. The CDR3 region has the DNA TGTGCCAGCAGCGATGGACAGGGCATAAATGAAAAACTGTTTTTT.

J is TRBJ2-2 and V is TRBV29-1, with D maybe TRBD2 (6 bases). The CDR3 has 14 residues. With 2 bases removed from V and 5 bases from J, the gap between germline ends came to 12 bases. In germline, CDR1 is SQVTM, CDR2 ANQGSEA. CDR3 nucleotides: TGCAGCGTTGAAACTCGGAGGGGAACCGGGGAGCTGTTTTTT. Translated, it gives CSVETRRGTGELFF.

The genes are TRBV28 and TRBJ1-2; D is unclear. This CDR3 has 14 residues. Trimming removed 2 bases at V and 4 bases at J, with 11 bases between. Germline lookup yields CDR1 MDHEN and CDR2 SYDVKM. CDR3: CASSLGQAGYGYTF. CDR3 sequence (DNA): TGTGCCAGCAGTTTAGGGCAGGCGGGCTATGGCTACACCTTC.

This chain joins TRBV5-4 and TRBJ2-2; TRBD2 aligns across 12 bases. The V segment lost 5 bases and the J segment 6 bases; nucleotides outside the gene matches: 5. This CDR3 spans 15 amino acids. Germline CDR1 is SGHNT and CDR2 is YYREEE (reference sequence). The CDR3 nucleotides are TGTGCCAGCAGTTATCTAGCGGGAGGGTCCGGGGAGCTGTTTTTT. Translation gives CASSYLAGGSGELFF.

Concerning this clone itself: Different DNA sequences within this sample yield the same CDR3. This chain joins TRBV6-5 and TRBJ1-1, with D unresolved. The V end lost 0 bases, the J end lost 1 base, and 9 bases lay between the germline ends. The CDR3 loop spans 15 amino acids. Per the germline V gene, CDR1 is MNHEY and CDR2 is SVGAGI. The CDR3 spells CASSYSIVGNTEAFF. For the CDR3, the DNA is TGTGCCAGCAGTTACTCGATAGTGGGGAACACTGAAGCTTTCTTT.

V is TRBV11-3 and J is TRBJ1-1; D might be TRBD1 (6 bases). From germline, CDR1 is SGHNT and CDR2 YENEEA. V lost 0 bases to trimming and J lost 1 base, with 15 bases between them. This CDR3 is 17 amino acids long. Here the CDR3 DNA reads TGTGCCAGCAGCTTAGACGAGGCAGGGGCTAGGAACACTGAAGCTTTCTTT. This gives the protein CASSLDEAGARNTEAFF.